The text below deals with one T cell receptor (beta chain). Its antigen is still unknown. These data originate in a study of blood T cells in healthy people across ages. The study, taken as a whole, reports: Per million T cells, the diversity of TCR beta decreased roughly linearly as age advanced.

Losses at the gene ends were 8 bases for V and 4 bases for J; bases not matched to a gene: 7. CDR3 length: 15 amino acids. Healthy Caucasian individuals from Russia aged about 6 to 90 served as donors. Primed by a sample-barcoded 5' primer and a J-beta primer mix, a second PCR proceeded for roughly 7 to 11 cycles. Via MiXCR, TCRdb re-called the 5' RACE reads, giving one row per CDR3 protein. Among about 620,000 distinct CDR3 sequences, 21% were seen once, and the ten largest hold about 3.6%. The clonotype was recovered from a man aged 70-80 years in good health. The specimen sequenced was blood. This chain uses TRBV12-3 or TRBV12-4 with TRBJ2-3; 12 nucleotides agree with TRBD2. The CDR3 loop reads CASSTSGRRADTQYF. DNA of the CDR3: TGTGCCAGCTCCACTAGCGGGAGGCGGGCAGATACGCAGTATTTT.